This TCR beta chain came from a study of shared clonotypes between healthy human individuals. Whole-study context: The study drew on two women and three men aged 18 to 49 as donors. Researchers assigned three CD4 naive, three CD4 memory, two CD8 naive and one CD8 memory plate to each donor.

Trimming took off 3 bases at V and 6 bases at J, with 11 bases between the two ends. The CDR3 consists of 14 residues. CDR1 is MDHEN, CDR2 SYDVKM, per germline. Overall study findings and caveats: Estimated richness values were generally larger in naive subsets than in memory subsets. Non-shared clonotypes showed lower generation probabilities than clonotypes common to all four donors.

This table comes from immunoSEQ multiplex PCR, and its TCRdb copy is limited to in-frame clones, with some not included. This table holds 600,000 to 800,000 clones, roughly 72% found once. In regard to this clone: What it binds is unknown.

The chain carries TRBV28 and TRBJ2-2; D is possibly TRBD2 (5 bases). The sequenced material came from memory CD4+ T cells sorted from blood. Subset in this sample: CD45RA-negative fraction. The TCR was taken from a woman aged 30 to 39 in good health. The CDR3 nucleotides read TGTGCCAGCAGTTTCGAGGGATGGTCCGGGGAGCTGTTTTTT. Residues: CASSFEGWSGELFF.